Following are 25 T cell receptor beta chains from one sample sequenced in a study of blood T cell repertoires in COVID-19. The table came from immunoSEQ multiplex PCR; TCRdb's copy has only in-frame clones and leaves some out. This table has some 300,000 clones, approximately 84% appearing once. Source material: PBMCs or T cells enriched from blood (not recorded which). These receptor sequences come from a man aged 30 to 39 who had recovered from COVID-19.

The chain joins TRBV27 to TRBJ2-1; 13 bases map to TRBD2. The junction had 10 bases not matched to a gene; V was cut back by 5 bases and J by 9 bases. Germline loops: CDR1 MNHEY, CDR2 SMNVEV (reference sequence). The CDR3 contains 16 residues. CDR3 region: CASSLGLAGAGGEQFF. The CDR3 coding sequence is TGTGCCAGCAGTCTCGGACTAGCGGGAGCTGGGGGTGAGCAGTTCTTC.

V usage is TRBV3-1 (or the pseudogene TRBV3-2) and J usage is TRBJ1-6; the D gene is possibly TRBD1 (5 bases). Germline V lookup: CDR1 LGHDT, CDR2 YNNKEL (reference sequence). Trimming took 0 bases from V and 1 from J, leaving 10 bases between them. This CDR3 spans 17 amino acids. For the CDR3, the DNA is TGTGCCAGCAGCCAAGACAGGGCAAGGTCCTATAATTCACCCCTCCACTTT. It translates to CASSQDRARSYNSPLHF.

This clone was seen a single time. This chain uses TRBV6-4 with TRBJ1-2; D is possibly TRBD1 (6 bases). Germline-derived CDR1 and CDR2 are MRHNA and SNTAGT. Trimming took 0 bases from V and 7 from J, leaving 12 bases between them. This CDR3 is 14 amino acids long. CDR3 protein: CASSDSGGAIGYTF. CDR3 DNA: TGTGCCAGCAGTGACTCAGGGGGGGCGATTGGCTACACCTTC.

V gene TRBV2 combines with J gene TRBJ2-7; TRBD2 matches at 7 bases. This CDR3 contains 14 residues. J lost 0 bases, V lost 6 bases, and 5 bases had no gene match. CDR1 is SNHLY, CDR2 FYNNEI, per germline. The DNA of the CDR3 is TGTGCCAGCAGGAGGGAGGGGACCTCCTACGAGCAGTACTTC. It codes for CASRREGTSYEQYF.

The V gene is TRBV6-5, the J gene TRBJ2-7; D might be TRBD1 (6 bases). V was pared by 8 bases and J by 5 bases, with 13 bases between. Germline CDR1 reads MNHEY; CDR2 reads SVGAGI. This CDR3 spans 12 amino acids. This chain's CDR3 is CASGTRLNEQYF. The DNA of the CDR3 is TGTGCCAGCGGGACACGCCTCAACGAGCAGTACTTC.

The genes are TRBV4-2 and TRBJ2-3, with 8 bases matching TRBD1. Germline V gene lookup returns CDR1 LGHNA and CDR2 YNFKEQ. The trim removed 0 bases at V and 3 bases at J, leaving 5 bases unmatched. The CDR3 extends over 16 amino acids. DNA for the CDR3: TGTGCCAGCAGCCAAGATTTACAGGGGGTTACAGATACGCAGTATTTT. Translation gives CASSQDLQGVTDTQYF.

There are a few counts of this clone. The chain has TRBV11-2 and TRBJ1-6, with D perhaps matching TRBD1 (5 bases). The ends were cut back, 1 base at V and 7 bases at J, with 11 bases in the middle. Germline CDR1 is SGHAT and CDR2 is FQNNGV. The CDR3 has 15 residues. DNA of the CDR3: TGTGCCAGCAGCTTAGGACAGACGAGGAATTCACCCCTCCACTTT. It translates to CASSLGQTRNSPLHF.

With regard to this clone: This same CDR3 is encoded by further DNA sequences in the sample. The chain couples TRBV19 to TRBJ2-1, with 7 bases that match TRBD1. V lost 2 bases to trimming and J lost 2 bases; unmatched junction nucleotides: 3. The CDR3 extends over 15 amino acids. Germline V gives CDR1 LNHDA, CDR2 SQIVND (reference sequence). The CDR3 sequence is CASSIIQGAYNEQFF. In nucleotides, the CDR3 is TGTGCCAGTAGTATAATCCAGGGGGCCTACAATGAGCAGTTCTTC.

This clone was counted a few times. CDR3 region: CASSPGTGYGELFF. In nucleotides, the CDR3 is TGTGCCAGCAGTCCGGGGACAGGGTACGGGGAGCTGTTTTTT. This chain connects TRBV6-5 to TRBJ2-2, with 9 bases fitting TRBD1. The CDR3 covers 14 residues. Germline V gene lookup returns CDR1 MNHEY and CDR2 SVGAGI. J gave up 7 bases and V 5 bases, and 5 bases lay outside the gene matches.

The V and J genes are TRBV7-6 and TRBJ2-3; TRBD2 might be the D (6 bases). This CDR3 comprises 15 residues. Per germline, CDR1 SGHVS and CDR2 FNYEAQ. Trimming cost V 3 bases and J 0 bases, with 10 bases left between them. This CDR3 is CASSLRGSSTDTQYF. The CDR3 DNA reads TGTGCCAGCAGCTTGCGGGGTTCTAGCACAGATACGCAGTATTTT.

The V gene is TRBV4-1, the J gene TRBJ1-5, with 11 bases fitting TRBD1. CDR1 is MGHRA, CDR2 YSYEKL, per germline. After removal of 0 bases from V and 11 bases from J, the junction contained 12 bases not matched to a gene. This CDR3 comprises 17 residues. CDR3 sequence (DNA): TGCGCCAGCAGCCAAGATCCCGCCGGGACAGGGGGTGAGACCCAGCATTTT. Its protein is CASSQDPAGTGGETQHF.

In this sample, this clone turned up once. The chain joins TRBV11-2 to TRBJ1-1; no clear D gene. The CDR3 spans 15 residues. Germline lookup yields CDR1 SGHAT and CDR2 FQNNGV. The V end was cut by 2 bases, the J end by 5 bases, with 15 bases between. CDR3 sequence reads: CASSLRQAIRTEAFF. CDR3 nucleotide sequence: TGTGCCAGCAGCTTACGGCAGGCTATACGGACTGAAGCTTTCTTT.

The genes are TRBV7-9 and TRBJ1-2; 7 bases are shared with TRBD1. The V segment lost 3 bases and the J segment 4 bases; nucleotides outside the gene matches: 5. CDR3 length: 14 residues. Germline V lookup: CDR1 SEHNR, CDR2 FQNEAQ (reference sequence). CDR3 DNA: TGTGCCAGCAGCTTCAATACAGGGGTCTATGGCTACACCTTC. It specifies CASSFNTGVYGYTF.

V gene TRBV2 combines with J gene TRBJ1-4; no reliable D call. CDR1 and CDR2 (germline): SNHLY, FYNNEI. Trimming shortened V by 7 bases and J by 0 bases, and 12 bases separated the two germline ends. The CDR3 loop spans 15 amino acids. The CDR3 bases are TGTGCCAGCACGGCAGGAATAGCAACTAATGAAAAACTGTTTTTT. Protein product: CASTAGIATNEKLFF.

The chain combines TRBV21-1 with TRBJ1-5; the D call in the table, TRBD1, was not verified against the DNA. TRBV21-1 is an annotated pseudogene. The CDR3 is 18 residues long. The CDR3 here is CASSKADRGGMSNQPQHF. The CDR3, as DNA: TGTGCCAGCAGCAAAGCGGACAGGGGGGGGATGAGCAATCAGCCCCAGCATTTT.

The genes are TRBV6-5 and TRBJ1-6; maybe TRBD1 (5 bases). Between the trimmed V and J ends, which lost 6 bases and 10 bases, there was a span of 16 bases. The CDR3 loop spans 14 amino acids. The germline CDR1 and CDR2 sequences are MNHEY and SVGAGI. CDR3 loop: CASSRRDRGSPLHF. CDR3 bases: TGTGCCAGCAGCCGACGCGACAGAGGATCACCCCTCCACTTT.

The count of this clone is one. CDR3 coding DNA: TGCGCCAGCGGGGCGGGGGGCAGCACAGATACGCAGTATTTT. Translation: CASGAGGSTDTQYF. The chain recombines TRBV5-1 with TRBJ2-3; 8 positions agree with TRBD2. Trimming at V came to 7 bases and at J to 0 bases, leaving 4 bases not matched to a gene. Germline V CDR1 and CDR2: SGHRS, YFSETQ. The CDR3 contains 14 residues.

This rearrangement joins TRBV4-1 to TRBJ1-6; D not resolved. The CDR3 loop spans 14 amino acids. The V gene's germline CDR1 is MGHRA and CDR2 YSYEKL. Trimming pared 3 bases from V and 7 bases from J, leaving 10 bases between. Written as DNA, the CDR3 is TGCGCCAGCAGCCACGGGCCGGGGAATTCACCCCTCCACTTT. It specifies CASSHGPGNSPLHF.

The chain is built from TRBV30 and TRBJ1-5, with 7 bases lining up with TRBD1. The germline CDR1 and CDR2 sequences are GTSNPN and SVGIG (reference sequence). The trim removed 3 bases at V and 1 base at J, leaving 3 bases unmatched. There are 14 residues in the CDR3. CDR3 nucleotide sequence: TGTGCCTGGAGGATGGGACAGAGCAATCAGCCCCAGCATTTT. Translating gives CAWRMGQSNQPQHF.

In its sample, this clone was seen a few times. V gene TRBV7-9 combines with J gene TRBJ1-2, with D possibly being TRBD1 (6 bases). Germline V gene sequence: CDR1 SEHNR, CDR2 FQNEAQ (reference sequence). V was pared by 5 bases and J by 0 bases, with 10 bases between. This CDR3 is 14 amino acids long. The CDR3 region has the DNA TGTGCCAGCAGCGGACAGATAACTAACTATGGCTACACCTTC. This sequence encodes CASSGQITNYGYTF.

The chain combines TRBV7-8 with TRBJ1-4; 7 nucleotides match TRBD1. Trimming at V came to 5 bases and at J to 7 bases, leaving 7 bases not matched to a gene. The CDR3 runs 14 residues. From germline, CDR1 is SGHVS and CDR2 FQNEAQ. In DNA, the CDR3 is TGTGCCAGCAGCATGCGGACAGGAACTGAAAAACTGTTTTTT. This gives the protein CASSMRTGTEKLFF. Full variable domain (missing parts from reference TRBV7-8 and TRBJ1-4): GAGVSQSPRYKVAKRGQDVALRCDPISGHVSLFWYQQALGQGPEFLTYFQNEAQLDKSGLPSDRFFAERPEGSVSTLKIQRTQQEDSAVYLCASSMRTGTEKLFFGSGTQLSVL.

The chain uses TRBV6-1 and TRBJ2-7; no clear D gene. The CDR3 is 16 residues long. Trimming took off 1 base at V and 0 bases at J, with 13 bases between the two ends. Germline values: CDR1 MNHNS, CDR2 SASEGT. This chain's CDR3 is CASSEDAGLSSYEQYF. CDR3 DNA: TGTGCCAGCAGTGAAGACGCAGGTCTGAGCTCCTACGAGCAGTACTTC.

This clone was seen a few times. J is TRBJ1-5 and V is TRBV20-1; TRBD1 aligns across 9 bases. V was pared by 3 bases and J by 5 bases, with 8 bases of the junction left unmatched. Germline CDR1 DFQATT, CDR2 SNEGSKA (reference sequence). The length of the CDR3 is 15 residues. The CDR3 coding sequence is TGCAGTGCTAGTGGGACAGGGCGAGGGGATCAGCCCCAGCATTTT. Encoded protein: CSASGTGRGDQPQHF.

CDR3 DNA: TGTGCCAGCAGCCCGAATCCGGGGAAAAACATTCAGTACTTC. This gives the protein CASSPNPGKNIQYF. This chain links TRBV9 with TRBJ2-4, with D possibly matching TRBD2 (5 bases). The germline V gene has CDR1 SGDLS and CDR2 YYNGEE. The CDR3 length is 14 residues. The V and J ends lost 4 bases and 4 bases respectively, with 12 bases between them.

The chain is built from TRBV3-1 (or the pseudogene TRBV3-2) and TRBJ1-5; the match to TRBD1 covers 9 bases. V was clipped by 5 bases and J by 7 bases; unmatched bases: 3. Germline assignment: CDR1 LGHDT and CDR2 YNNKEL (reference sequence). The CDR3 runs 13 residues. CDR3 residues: CASSKTGGQPQHF. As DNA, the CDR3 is TGTGCCAGCAGCAAGACAGGGGGGCAGCCCCAGCATTTT.